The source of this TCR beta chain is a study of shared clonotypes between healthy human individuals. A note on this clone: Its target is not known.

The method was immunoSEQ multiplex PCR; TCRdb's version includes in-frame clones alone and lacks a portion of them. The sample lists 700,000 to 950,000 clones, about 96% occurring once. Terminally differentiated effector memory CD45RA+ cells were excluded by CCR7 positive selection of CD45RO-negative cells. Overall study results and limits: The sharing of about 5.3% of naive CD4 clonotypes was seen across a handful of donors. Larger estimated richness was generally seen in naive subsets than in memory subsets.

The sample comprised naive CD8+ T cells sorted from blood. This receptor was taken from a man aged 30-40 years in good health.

The DNA for the CDR3 is TGTGCCAGCAGCCCACTGAAAGAACACCCTAGGATTAATGAGCAGTTCTTC. Translation gives CASSPLKEHPRINEQFF. This chain connects TRBV27 to TRBJ2-1; D is ambiguous. Trimming took off 6 bases at V and 7 bases at J, with 25 bases between the two ends. The CDR3 is 17 residues long. From germline, CDR1 is MNHEY and CDR2 SMNVEV (reference sequence).